The 6 T cell receptor beta chains below were found in one sample sequenced in a study of shared clonotypes between healthy human individuals. TCRdb's table, derived via immunoSEQ multiplex PCR, lists solely in-frame clones and lacks some. There are around 1,100,000 clones in the sample; roughly 77% occur only once, and 0.89% lies in the top ten. The sample consisted of memory CD4+ T cells from PBMCs. Subset reported: CD45RA-negative fraction. The receptors come from a man aged 18 to 29 in good health. Some clones in this sample may be carry-over from other donors' samples.

The rearrangement uses TRBV18 and TRBJ2-7; no reliable D call. V was trimmed by 3 bases and J by 0 bases, leaving 9 bases between them. Germline loops: CDR1 KGHSH, CDR2 LQKENI. This CDR3 comprises 14 residues. CDR3 loop: CASSPQHSSYEQYF. As DNA, the CDR3 is TGTGCCAGCTCACCGCAACATAGCTCCTACGAGCAGTACTTC.

The chain recombines TRBV7-8 with TRBJ2-7; 14 nucleotides match TRBD2. CDR1 and CDR2 (germline): SGHVS, FQNEAQ. The J segment lost 1 base and the V segment lost 5 bases, leaving 4 bases of the junction unmatched. This CDR3 has 16 amino acids. CDR3 sequence reads: CASSKGLAGESYEQYF. As DNA, the CDR3 is TGTGCCAGCAGCAAGGGACTAGCGGGAGAATCCTACGAGCAGTACTTC.

V is TRBV27 and J is TRBJ1-5; no firm D call. The CDR3 spans 16 residues. Germline V gives CDR1 MNHEY, CDR2 SMNVEV (reference sequence). V lost 2 bases and J lost 2, with 13 bases in between. CDR3 residues: CASSLLGNAGNQPQHF. The CDR3 DNA follows: TGTGCCAGCAGTTTACTGGGGAATGCGGGCAATCAGCCCCAGCATTTT.

With respect to this clone: The identical CDR3 is also encoded by other nucleotide sequences in the sample. The chain combines TRBV18 with TRBJ1-1; no reliable D call. V lost 6 bases and J lost 3, with 11 bases in between. Looked up from germline, CDR1 is KGHSH and CDR2 is LQKENI. CDR3 length: 13 amino acids. The CDR3 region is CASSPIRDTEAFF. Written as DNA, the CDR3 is TGTGCCAGCTCGCCCATTCGGGACACTGAAGCTTTCTTT.

The rearrangement joins TRBV5-4 to TRBJ2-1; D gene uncertain. The CDR3 covers 12 residues. Trimming removed 1 base at V and 6 bases at J, with 5 bases between. In germline, CDR1 is SGHNT, CDR2 YYREEE (reference sequence). CDR3 loop: CASSLLGNEQFF. CDR3 DNA: TGTGCCAGCAGCTTGTTGGGCAATGAGCAGTTCTTC.

The V gene is TRBV7-3, the J gene TRBJ1-2; D is unresolved. The CDR3 has 15 residues. The germline V gene encodes CDR1 SGHTA and CDR2 FQGTGA. Trimming cost V 5 bases and J 8 bases, with 21 bases left between them. CDR3 protein: CASSPLGGQPMGYTF. CDR3 sequence (DNA): TGTGCCAGCAGCCCCCTCGGCGGGCAACCTATGGGCTACACCTTC.